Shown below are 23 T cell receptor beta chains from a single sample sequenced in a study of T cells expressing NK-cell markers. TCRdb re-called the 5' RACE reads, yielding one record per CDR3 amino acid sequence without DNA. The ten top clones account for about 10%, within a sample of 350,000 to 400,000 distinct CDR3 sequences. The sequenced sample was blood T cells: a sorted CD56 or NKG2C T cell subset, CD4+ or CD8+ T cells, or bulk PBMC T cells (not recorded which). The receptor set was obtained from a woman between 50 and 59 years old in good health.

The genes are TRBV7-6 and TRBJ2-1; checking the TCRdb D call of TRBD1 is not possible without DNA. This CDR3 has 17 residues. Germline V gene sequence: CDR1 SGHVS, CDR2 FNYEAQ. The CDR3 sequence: CASSLARGGKRDTWQFF. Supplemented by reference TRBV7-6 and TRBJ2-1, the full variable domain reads GAGVSQSPRYKVTKRGQDVALRCDPISGHVSLYWYRQALGQGPEFLTYFNYEAQQDKSGLPNDRFSAERPEGSISTLTIQRTEQRDSAMYRCASSLARGGKRDTWQFFGPGTRLTVL.

The CDR3 here is CASSFRTVTNTIYF. This sequence joins TRBV7-2 and TRBJ1-3; TCRdb's D call, TRBD1, is unchecked because there is no DNA. CDR3 length: 14 amino acids. Germline V CDR1 and CDR2: SGHTA, FQGNSA.

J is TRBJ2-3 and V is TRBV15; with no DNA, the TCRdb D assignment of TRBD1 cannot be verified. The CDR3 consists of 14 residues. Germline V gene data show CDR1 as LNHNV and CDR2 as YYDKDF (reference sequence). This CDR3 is CATSREGRRDTQYF. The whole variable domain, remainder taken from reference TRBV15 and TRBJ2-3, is DAMVIQNPRYQVTQFGKPVTLSCSQTLNHNVMYWYQQKSSQAPKLLFHYYDKDFNNEADTPDNFQSRRPNTSFCFLDIRSPGLGDTAMYLCATSREGRRDTQYFGPGTRLTVL.

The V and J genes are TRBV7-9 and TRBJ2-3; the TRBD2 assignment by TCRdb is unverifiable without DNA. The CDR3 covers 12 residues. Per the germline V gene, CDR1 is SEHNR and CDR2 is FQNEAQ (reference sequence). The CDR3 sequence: CASSLDWNTQYF.

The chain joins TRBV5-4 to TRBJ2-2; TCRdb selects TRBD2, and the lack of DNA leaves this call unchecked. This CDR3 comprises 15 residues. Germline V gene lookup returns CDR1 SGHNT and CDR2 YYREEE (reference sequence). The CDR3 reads CASSSPGTKAGELFF.

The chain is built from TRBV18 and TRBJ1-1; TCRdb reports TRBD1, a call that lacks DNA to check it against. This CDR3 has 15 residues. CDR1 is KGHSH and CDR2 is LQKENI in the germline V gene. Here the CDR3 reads CASSPPGRVGTEAFF.

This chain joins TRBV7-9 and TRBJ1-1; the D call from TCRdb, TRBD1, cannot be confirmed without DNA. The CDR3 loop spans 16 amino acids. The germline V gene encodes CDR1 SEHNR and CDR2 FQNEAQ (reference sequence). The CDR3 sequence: CASSPLWGARNTEAFF.

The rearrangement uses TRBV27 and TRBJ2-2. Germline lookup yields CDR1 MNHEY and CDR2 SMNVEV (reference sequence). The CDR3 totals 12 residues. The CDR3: CASSLQAGELFF.

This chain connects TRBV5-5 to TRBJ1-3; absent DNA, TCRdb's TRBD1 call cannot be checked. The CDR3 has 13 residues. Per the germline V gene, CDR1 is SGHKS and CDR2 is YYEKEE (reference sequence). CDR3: CASSPPGGNTIYF.

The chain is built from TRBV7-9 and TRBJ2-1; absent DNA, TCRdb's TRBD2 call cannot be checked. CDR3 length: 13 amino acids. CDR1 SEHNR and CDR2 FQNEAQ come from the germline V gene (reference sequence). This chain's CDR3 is CASSLLTSEEQFF.

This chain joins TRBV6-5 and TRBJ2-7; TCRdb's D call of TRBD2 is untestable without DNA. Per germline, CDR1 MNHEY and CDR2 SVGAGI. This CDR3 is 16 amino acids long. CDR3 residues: CASFTRASGRSGEQYF.

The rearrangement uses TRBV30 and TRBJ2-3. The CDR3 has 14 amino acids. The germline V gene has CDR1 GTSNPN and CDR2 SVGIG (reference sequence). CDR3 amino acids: CAWSVASSTDTQYF.

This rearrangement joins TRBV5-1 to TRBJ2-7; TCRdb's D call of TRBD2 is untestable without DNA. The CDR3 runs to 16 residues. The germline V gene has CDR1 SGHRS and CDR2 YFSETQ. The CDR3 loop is CASSQGLAPSSYEQYF. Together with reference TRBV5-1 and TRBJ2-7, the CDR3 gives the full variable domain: KAGVTQTPRYLIKTRGQQVTLSCSPISGHRSVSWYQQTPGQGLQFLFEYFSETQRNKGNFPGRFSGRQFSNSRSEMNVSTLELGDSALYLCASSQGLAPSSYEQYFGPGTRLTVT.

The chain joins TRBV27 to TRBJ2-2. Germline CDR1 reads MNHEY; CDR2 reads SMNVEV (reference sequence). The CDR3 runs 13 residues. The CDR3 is CASSLWLGGELFF.

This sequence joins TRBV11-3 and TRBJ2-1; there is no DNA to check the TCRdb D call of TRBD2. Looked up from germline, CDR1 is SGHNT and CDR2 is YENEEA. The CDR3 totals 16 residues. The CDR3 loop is CASSRRLAGAVNEQFF. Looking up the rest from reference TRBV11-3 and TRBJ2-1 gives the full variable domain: EAGVVQSPRYKIIEKKQPVAFWCNPISGHNTLYWYLQNLGQGPELLIRYENEEAVDDSQLPKDRFSAERLKGVDSTLKIQPAELGDSAVYLCASSRRLAGAVNEQFFGPGTRLTVL.

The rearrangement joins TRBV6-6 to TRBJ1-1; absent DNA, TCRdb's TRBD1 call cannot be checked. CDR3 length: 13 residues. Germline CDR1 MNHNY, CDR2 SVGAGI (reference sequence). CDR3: CASRATVVSEAFF.

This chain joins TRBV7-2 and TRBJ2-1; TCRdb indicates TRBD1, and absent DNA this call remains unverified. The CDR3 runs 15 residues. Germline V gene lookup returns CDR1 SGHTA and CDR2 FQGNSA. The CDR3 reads CASSFRDRRRGGQFF.

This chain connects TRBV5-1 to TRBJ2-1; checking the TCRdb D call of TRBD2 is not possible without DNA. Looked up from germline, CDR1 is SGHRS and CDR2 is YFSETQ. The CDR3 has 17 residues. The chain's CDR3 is CASSLVLAGGRFNEQFF.

Here the CDR3 reads CASRRSDRRSTNYGYTF. The chain carries TRBV21-1 and TRBJ1-2; TCRdb calls TRBD1, which cannot be checked without DNA. TRBV21-1 is flagged as a pseudogene. The CDR3 is 17 amino acids.

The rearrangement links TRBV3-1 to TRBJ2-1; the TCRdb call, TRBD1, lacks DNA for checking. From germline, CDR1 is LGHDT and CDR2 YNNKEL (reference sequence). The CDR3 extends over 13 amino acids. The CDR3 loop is CASSQDAHGGQFF.

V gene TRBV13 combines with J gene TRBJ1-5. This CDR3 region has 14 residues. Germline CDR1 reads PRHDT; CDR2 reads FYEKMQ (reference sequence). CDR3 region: CASSLGVTSQPQHF.

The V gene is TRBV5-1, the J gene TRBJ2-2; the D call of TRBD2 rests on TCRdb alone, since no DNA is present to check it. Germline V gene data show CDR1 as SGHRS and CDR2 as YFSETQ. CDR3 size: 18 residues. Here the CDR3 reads CASSFLTPRGGDTGELFF.

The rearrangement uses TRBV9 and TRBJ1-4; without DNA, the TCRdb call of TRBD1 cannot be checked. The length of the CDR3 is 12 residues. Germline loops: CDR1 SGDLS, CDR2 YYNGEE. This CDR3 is CASSAQGARLFF.